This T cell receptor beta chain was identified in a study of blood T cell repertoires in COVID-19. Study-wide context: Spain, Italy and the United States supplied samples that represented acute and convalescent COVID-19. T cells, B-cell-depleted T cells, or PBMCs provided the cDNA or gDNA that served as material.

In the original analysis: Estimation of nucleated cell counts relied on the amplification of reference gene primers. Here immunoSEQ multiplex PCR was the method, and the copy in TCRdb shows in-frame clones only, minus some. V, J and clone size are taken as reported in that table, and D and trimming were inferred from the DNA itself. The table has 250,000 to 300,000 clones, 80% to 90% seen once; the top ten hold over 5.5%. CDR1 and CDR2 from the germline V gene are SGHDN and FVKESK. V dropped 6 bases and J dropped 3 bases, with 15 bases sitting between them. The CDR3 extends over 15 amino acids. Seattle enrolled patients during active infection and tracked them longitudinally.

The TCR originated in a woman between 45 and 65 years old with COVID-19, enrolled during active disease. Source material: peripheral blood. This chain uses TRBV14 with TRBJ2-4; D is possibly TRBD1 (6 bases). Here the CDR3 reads CASSLGTLGKNIQYF. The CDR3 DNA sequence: TGTGCCAGCAGTCTCGGGACATTGGGCAAAAACATTCAGTACTTC.